Listed here are 29 T cell receptor beta chains from one sample, sequenced in a study of shared clonotypes between healthy human individuals. Measured with immunoSEQ multiplex PCR; TCRdb has only the in-frame clones, and not every one. The top ten clones hold around 2% of a sample with hundreds of thousands of clones, roughly 73% of them seen once. Sequencing was done on a sample of memory CD4+ T cells sorted from blood. Regarding subset: CD45RA-negative fraction. These receptors all come from a woman aged 25 to 39 in good health.

The rearrangement uses TRBV5-4 and TRBJ2-7, with D tentatively TRBD1 (5 bases). Trimming removed 0 bases at V and 2 bases at J, with 6 bases between. The CDR3 covers 13 residues. Germline V gene sequence: CDR1 SGHNT, CDR2 YYREEE (reference sequence). CDR3 DNA sequence: TGTGCCAGCAGCTTGGACAGGACCTACGAGCAGTACTTC. Encoded protein: CASSLDRTYEQYF.

In its sample, this clone was seen once. The rearrangement links TRBV5-4 to TRBJ2-3; TRBD2 is a possible D gene (7 bases). The germline V gene encodes CDR1 SGHNT and CDR2 YYREEE (reference sequence). The CDR3 totals 18 residues. V gave up 6 bases and J gave up 2 bases, with 25 bases separating them. The CDR3 DNA is TGTGCCAGCACCGCTCCCGGTTCGCGGGGGCCTTTCACAGATACGCAGTATTTT. Translating gives CASTAPGSRGPFTDTQYF.

The chain links TRBV6-5 to TRBJ1-4; D is perhaps TRBD1 (5 bases). Germline CDR1 reads MNHEY; CDR2 reads SVGAGI. The CDR3 loop spans 14 amino acids. The germline V and J ends were trimmed by 5 bases and 8 bases, with 15 bases remaining between them. The CDR3 sequence: CASSIGVWPEKLFF. CDR3 in DNA: TGTGCCAGCAGTATAGGGGTCTGGCCCGAAAAACTGTTTTTT.

A few counts support this clone. The CDR3, as DNA: TGTGCCAGCAGCCAAGGGGGGGGCAGGAGGAACTACGAGCAGTACTTC. This codes for CASSQGGGRRNYEQYF. The chain has TRBV28 and TRBJ2-5, with D maybe TRBD2 (7 bases). The DNA end favors TRBJ2-7, so the J call may be wrong. The CDR3 extends over 16 amino acids. Germline-derived CDR1 and CDR2 are MDHEN and SYDVKM.

This clone came up a few times. This sequence joins TRBV27 and TRBJ2-1; 8 nucleotides agree with TRBD2. J gave up 7 bases and V 3 bases, and 5 bases lay outside the gene matches. In germline, CDR1 is MNHEY, CDR2 SMNVEV (reference sequence). The CDR3 extends over 14 amino acids. CDR3 DNA sequence: TGTGCCAGCAGTTTCAACGGGAGGGCAAATGAGCAGTTCTTC. It yields the protein CASSFNGRANEQFF.

This clone was recorded once. J is TRBJ2-2 and V is TRBV10-1; D is possibly TRBD2 (5 bases). The germline V gene encodes CDR1 WNHNN and CDR2 SYGVQD (reference sequence). The CDR3 loop spans 14 amino acids. The germline V and J ends were trimmed by 6 bases and 5 bases, with 13 bases remaining between them. The CDR3 region is CASSLLGTTGELFF. DNA of the CDR3: TGCGCCAGCAGCCTACTAGGAACGACCGGGGAGCTGTTTTTT.

About this clone itself: The same CDR3 can be traced to other DNA sequences in this sample. The CDR3 nucleotides read TGTGCCATCAGTCTAGCGGGTGCTGAGACCCAGTACTTC. Translating gives CAISLAGAETQYF. This sequence joins TRBV10-3 and TRBJ2-5, with 8 bases aligning to TRBD2. The junction had 4 bases not matched to a gene; V was cut back by 5 bases and J by 5 bases. CDR3 length equals 13 residues. The V gene's germline CDR1 is ENHRY and CDR2 SYGVKD.

The rearrangement joins TRBV23-1 to TRBJ2-6; the D gene is possibly TRBD2 (5 bases). TRBV23-1 carries the ORF label, with uncertain function. The CDR3 length is 17 residues. Between the trimmed V and J ends, which lost 0 bases and 4 bases, there was a span of 13 bases. The CDR3 DNA is TGCGCCAGCAGTCAATCTAAAGCGGCGCAAGGGGCCAACGTCCTGACTTTC. As protein: CASSQSKAAQGANVLTF.

V and J are TRBV28 and TRBJ1-5; 8 positions agree with TRBD1. Germline trimming cut 7 bases from V and 8 bases from J; bases unmatched to any gene: 4. The germline CDR1 and CDR2 sequences are MDHEN and SYDVKM. The CDR3 loop spans 12 amino acids. The CDR3 spells CASTWTGKPQHF. The CDR3 coding sequence is TGTGCCAGCACCTGGACAGGGAAGCCCCAGCATTTT.

J is TRBJ2-7 and V is TRBV4-2; D remains ambiguous. Between the trimmed V and J ends, which lost 2 bases and 3 bases, there was a span of 17 bases. The length of the CDR3 is 16 residues. Per the germline V gene, CDR1 is LGHNA and CDR2 is YNFKEQ. CDR3 in amino acids: CASSQLVGDPSYEQYF. The CDR3 DNA is TGTGCCAGCAGCCAATTGGTCGGCGATCCCAGCTACGAGCAGTACTTC.

A single count supports this clone. The chain links TRBV11-2 to TRBJ1-5; no reliable D call. Trimming removed 4 bases from V and 5 bases from J, with 9 bases in between. Germline lookup yields CDR1 SGHAT and CDR2 FQNNGV. The CDR3 extends over 13 amino acids. DNA for the CDR3: TGTGCCAGCAGCTGGGCCTGGGATCAGCCCCAGCATTTT. Protein sequence: CASSWAWDQPQHF.

The rearrangement joins TRBV6-5 to TRBJ2-4; TRBD1 agrees at 7 bases. The germline V gene has CDR1 MNHEY and CDR2 SVGAGI. The length of the CDR3 is 16 residues. With 2 bases clipped from V and 4 bases from J, the junction kept 8 bases outside the gene matches. The CDR3 loop reads CASSYQRPGQKNIQYF. In DNA form, the CDR3 reads TGTGCCAGCAGTTACCAACGACCGGGACAGAAAAACATTCAGTACTTC.

This clone has a handful of counts. This sequence joins TRBV5-1 and TRBJ2-7; 9 bases fit TRBD1. Germline values: CDR1 SGHRS, CDR2 YFSETQ. Trimming took 0 bases from V and 7 from J; bases not matched to a gene: 14. The CDR3 runs 17 residues. Written as DNA, the CDR3 is TGCGCCAGCAGCTTGGAAGGGGGCGGACAGGGGTCAGGGGAGCAGTACTTC. Its protein is CASSLEGGGQGSGEQYF.

The rearrangement uses TRBV28 and TRBJ2-3; no reliable D call. V gave up 7 bases and J gave up 2 bases, with 10 bases separating them. The CDR3 extends over 13 amino acids. CDR1 and CDR2 from the germline V gene are MDHEN and SYDVKM. The CDR3 loop is CASTSGDTDTQYF. The DNA for the CDR3 is TGTGCCAGCACCTCTGGAGACACAGATACGCAGTATTTT.

V and J are TRBV30 and TRBJ1-1; no firm D call. Trimming removed 3 bases from V and 10 bases from J, with 15 bases in between. The CDR3 contains 12 residues. Germline assignment: CDR1 GTSNPN and CDR2 SVGIG (reference sequence). CDR3 residues: CAWRQSNSRAFF. The CDR3 DNA follows: TGTGCCTGGAGACAGTCTAATTCTCGAGCTTTCTTT.

This rearrangement joins TRBV19 to TRBJ1-4; D remains unclear. The ends were cut back, 3 bases at V and 5 bases at J, with 10 bases in the middle. CDR3 length equals 14 residues. Looked up from germline, CDR1 is LNHDA and CDR2 is SQIVND (reference sequence). The CDR3 region is CASSIGGPNEKLFF. The CDR3 bases are TGTGCCAGTAGTATCGGAGGGCCAAATGAAAAACTGTTTTTT.

The chain recombines TRBV10-2 with TRBJ2-7, with TRBD2 identical over 7 bases. J gave up 3 bases and V 6 bases, and 5 bases lay outside the gene matches. CDR3 size: 13 residues. In germline, CDR1 is WSHSY, CDR2 SAAADI. The CDR3 nucleotides read TGCGCCAGCAGACTCACTAGCGACTACGAGCAGTACTTC. Its protein product is CASRLTSDYEQYF.

The chain has TRBV28 and TRBJ1-5; D unresolved. Germline V gives CDR1 MDHEN, CDR2 SYDVKM. The CDR3 loop spans 17 amino acids. The germline V and J ends were trimmed by 8 bases and 0 bases, with 20 bases remaining between them. In DNA, the CDR3 is TGTGCCAGCCGACCGGGCCCCAGGAGTTTTAGCAATCAGCCCCAGCATTTT. Residues: CASRPGPRSFSNQPQHF.

The chain employs TRBV2 and TRBJ2-3; 7 positions match TRBD2. Trimming at V came to 8 bases and at J to 4 bases, leaving 6 bases not matched to a gene. The CDR3 runs 13 residues. Per the germline V gene, CDR1 is SNHLY and CDR2 is FYNNEI. The CDR3 protein is CASGRETADTQYF. The CDR3 nucleotides are TGTGCCAGCGGGAGGGAGACCGCAGATACGCAGTATTTT.

V is TRBV19 and J is TRBJ1-4; D is unclear. Germline-derived CDR1 and CDR2 are LNHDA and SQIVND (reference sequence). V lost 5 bases and J 0 bases, leaving 10 bases between the germline ends. The CDR3 has 15 residues. The CDR3 DNA is TGTGCCAGTAGTGCCGACTCTGCAACTAATGAAAAACTGTTTTTT. Protein sequence: CASSADSATNEKLFF.

V and J are TRBV28 and TRBJ1-2; D is possibly TRBD1 (6 bases). Germline V lookup: CDR1 MDHEN, CDR2 SYDVKM. The V end was cut by 6 bases, the J end by 8 bases, with 22 bases between. The CDR3 consists of 15 residues. CDR3 region: CASRERGQPYLGYTF. The CDR3 nucleotides are TGTGCCAGCAGAGAGCGTGGACAGCCCTATTTAGGCTACACCTTC.

This clone occurred a few times. V gene TRBV19 combines with J gene TRBJ1-2, with 8 bases lining up with TRBD1. With V trimmed by 6 bases and J by 2 bases, 8 bases remained unmatched. CDR1 is LNHDA, CDR2 SQIVND, per germline (reference sequence). The CDR3 contains 15 residues. CDR3 residues: CASRKKQGENYGYTF. The CDR3 DNA is TGTGCCAGTAGAAAAAAACAGGGGGAAAACTATGGCTACACCTTC.

The sample holds a few counts of this clone. The genes are TRBV6-1 and TRBJ2-1, with D perhaps TRBD1 (7 bases). V was pared by 6 bases and J by 2 bases, with 14 bases between. This CDR3 comprises 15 residues. Germline V gene lookup returns CDR1 MNHNS and CDR2 SASEGT. CDR3 sequence reads: CASRGRGDTYNEQFF. The CDR3 nucleotides read TGTGCCAGCAGGGGCAGGGGGGATACCTACAATGAGCAGTTCTTC.

Comments on this clone: This may come from a read error, since a much larger clone is one base off. This sequence joins TRBV6-6 and TRBJ2-7; D unresolved. V was clipped by 0 bases and J by 5 bases, with 2 bases between them. The CDR3 is made up of 11 amino acids. The V gene's germline CDR1 is MNHNY and CDR2 SVGAGI (reference sequence). In nucleotides, the CDR3 is TGTGCCAGCAGTTACTCGAACGAGCAGTACTTC. The encoded protein is CASSYSNEQYF.

This rearrangement joins TRBV4-1 to TRBJ2-3; 13 nucleotides align to TRBD2. The J segment lost 4 bases and the V segment lost 8 bases, leaving 3 bases of the junction unmatched. Germline V CDR1 and CDR2: MGHRA, YSYEKL. The CDR3 has 14 residues. CDR3 coding DNA: TGCGCCAGCGCGGGACTAGCGGGACCAGATACGCAGTATTTT. It codes for CASAGLAGPDTQYF.

The chain uses TRBV5-4 and TRBJ2-1; 10 bases are a match to TRBD2. This CDR3 comprises 17 residues. V shed 4 bases and J 4 bases; nucleotides not matched to a gene: 11. Looked up from germline, CDR1 is SGHNT and CDR2 is YYREEE (reference sequence). CDR3 protein: CASSATRLGLAYNEQFF. The CDR3 coding sequence is TGTGCCAGCAGCGCGACACGCCTGGGACTAGCGTACAATGAGCAGTTCTTC.

The genes are TRBV29-1 and TRBJ2-7; 7 bases are shared with TRBD2. The CDR3 loop spans 13 amino acids. CDR1 and CDR2 (germline): SQVTM, ANQGSEA. Trimming removed 6 bases from V and 3 bases from J; junction bases left unmatched: 8. CDR3 sequence reads: CSVGGGRGYEQYF. The CDR3 DNA follows: TGCAGCGTGGGGGGAGGGAGAGGCTACGAGCAGTACTTC.

CDR3 coding DNA: TGTGCCAGCAGACTAGCGAGGCCTAACGAGCAGTACTTC. As protein: CASRLARPNEQYF. The chain recombines TRBV6-1 with TRBJ2-7; TRBD2 matches 7 bases. Trimming took 6 bases from V and 5 from J; bases not matched to a gene: 7. The germline gives CDR1 MNHNS, CDR2 SASEGT. The CDR3 contains 13 residues.

The chain combines TRBV6-1 with TRBJ2-2; TRBD1 agrees at 10 bases. V was clipped by 10 bases and J by 4 bases; unmatched bases: 6. CDR1 and CDR2 (germline): MNHNS, SASEGT. This CDR3 spans 14 amino acids. Here the CDR3 DNA reads TGTGCCACCGAGACAGGGGGCGGCACCGGGGAGCTGTTTTTT. It translates to CATETGGGTGELFF.